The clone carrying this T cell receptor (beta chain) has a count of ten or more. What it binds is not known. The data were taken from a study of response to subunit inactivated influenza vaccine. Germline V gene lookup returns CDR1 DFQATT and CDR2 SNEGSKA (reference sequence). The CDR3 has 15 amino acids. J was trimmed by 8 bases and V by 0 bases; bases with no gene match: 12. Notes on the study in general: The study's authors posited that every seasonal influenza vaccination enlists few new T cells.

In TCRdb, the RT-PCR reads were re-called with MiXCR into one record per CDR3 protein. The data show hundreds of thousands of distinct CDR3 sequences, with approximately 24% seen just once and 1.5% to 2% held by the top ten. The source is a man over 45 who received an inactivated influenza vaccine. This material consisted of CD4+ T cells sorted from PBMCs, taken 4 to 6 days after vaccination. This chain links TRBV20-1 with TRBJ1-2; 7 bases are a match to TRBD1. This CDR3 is CSARDIGQATYGYTF. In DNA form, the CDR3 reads TGCAGTGCTAGAGATATAGGACAGGCGACCTACGGCTACACCTTC.